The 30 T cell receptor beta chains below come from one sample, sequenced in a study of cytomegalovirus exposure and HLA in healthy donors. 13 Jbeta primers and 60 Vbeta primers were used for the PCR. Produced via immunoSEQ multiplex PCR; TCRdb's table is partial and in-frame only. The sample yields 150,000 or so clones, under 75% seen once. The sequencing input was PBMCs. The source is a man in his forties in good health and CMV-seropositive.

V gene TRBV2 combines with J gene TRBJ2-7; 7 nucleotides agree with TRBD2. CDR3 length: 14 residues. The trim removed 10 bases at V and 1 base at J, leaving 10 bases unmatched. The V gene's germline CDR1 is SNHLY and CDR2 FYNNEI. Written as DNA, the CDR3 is TGTGCCACTTCTCGGCAGGGAGGGTCCTACGAGCAGTACTTC. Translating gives CATSRQGGSYEQYF.

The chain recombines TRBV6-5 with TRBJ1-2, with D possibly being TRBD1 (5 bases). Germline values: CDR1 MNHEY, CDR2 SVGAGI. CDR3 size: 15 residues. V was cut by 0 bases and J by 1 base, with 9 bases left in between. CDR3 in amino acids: CASSYSPGYNYGYTF. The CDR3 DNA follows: TGTGCCAGCAGTTACTCACCAGGGTATAACTATGGCTACACCTTC.

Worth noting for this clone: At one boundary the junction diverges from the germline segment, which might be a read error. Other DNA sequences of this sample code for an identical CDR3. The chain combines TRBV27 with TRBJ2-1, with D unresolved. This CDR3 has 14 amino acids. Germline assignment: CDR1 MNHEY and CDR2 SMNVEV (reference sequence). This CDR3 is CASSLVSALNEQFF. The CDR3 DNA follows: TGCGCCAGCAGTTTGGTGAGTGCCCTCAATGAGCAGTTCTTC.

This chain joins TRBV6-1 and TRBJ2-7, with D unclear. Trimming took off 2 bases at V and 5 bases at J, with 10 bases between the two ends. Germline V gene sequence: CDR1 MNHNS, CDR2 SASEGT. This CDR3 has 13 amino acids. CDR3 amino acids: CASSERQEDEQYF. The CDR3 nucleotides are TGTGCCAGCAGTGAACGTCAGGAAGACGAGCAGTACTTC.

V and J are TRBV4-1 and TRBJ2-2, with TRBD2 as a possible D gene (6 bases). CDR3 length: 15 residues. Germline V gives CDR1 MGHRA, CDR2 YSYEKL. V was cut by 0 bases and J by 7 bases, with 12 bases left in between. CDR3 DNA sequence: TGCGCCAGCAGCCAAGAATCGGGACTCGGCGGGGAGCTGTTTTTT. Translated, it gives CASSQESGLGGELFF.

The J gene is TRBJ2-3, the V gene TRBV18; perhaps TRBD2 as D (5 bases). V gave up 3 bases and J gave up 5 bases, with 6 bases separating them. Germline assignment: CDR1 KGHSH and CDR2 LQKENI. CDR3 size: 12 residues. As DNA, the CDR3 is TGTGCCAGCTCACCTGCGGGAGATACGCAGTATTTT. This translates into CASSPAGDTQYF. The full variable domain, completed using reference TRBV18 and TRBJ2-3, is NAGVMQNPRHLVRRRGQEARLRCSPMKGHSHVYWYRQLPEEGLKFMVYLQKENIIDESGMPKERFSAEFPKEGPSILRIQQVVRGDSAAYFCASSPAGDTQYFGPGTRLTVL.

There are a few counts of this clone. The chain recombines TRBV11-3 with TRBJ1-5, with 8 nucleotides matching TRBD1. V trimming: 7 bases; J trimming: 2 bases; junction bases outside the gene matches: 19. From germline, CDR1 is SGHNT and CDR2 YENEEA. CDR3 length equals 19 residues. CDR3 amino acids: CASIDRFGTGKSGNQPQHF. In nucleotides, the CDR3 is TGTGCCAGCATAGATAGGTTCGGGACAGGTAAATCTGGCAATCAGCCCCAGCATTTT. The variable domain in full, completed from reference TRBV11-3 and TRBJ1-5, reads EAGVVQSPRYKIIEKKQPVAFWCNPISGHNTLYWYLQNLGQGPELLIRYENEEAVDDSQLPKDRFSAERLKGVDSTLKIQPAELGDSAVYLCASIDRFGTGKSGNQPQHFGDGTRLSIL.

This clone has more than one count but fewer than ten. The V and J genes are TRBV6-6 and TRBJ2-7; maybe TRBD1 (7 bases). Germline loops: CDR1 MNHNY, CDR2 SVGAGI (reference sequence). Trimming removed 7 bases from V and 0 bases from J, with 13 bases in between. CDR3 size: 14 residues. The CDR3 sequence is CASTQGGLSYEQYF. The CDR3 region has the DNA TGTGCCAGCACCCAGGGGGGCCTCTCCTACGAGCAGTACTTC.

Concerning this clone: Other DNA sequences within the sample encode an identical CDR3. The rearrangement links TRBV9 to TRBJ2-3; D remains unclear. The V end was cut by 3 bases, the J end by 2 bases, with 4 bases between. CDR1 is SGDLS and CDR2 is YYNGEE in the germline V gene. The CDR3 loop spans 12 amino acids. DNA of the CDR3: TGTGCCAGCAGCGCAAACACAGATACGCAGTATTTT. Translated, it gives CASSANTDTQYF.

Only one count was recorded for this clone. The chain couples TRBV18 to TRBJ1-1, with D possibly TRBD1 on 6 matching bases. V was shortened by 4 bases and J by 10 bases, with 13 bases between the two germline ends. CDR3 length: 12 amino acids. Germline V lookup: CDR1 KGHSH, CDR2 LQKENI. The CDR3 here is CASSLLGGPAFF. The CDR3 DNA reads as TGTGCCAGCTCACTCTTAGGGGGTCCAGCTTTCTTT.

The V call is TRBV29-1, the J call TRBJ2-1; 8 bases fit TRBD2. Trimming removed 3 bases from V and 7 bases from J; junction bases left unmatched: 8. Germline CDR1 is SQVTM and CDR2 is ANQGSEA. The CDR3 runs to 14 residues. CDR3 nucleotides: TGCAGCGTTGACCCCCCGGGGGGGACTAATGAGCAGTTCTTC. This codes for CSVDPPGGTNEQFF.

The CDR3 DNA sequence: TGTGCCAGCAGTGCCAGCGGGGGTCGTACCTACGAGCAGTACTTC. Its protein product is CASSASGGRTYEQYF. The chain recombines TRBV9 with TRBJ2-7, with 8 positions matching TRBD2. Germline V CDR1 and CDR2: SGDLS, YYNGEE. V shed 5 bases and J 2 bases; nucleotides not matched to a gene: 9. This CDR3 has 15 residues. The full variable domain, completed using reference TRBV9 and TRBJ2-7, is DSGVTQTPKHLITATGQRVTLRCSPRSGDLSVYWYQQSLDQGLQFLIQYYNGEERAKGNILERFSAQQFPDLHSELNLSSLELGDSALYFCASSASGGRTYEQYFGPGTRLTVT.

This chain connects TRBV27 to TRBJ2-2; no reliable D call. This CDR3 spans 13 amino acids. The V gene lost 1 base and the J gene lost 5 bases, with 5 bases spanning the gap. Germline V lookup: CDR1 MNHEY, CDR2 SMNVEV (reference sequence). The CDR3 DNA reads TGTGCCAGCAGTTTATATATAACCGGGGAGCTGTTTTTT. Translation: CASSLYITGELFF.

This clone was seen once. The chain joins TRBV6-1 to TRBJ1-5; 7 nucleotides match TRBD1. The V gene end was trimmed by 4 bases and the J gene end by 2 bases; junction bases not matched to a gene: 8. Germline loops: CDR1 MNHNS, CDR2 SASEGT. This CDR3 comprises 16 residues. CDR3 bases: TGTGCCAGCAGTGCAAACAGGGGATCAGGCAATCAGCCCCAGCATTTT. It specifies CASSANRGSGNQPQHF.

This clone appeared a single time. CDR3 DNA: TGTGCCAGCAGCTTAATGAAAGGGGGCTCAGACGAGCAGTACTTC. It is translated as CASSLMKGGSDEQYF. The chain joins TRBV7-6 to TRBJ2-7, with 7 bases fitting TRBD1. V lost 2 bases, J lost 5 bases, and 9 bases stayed unmatched. The CDR3 extends over 15 amino acids. Germline lookup yields CDR1 SGHVS and CDR2 FNYEAQ.

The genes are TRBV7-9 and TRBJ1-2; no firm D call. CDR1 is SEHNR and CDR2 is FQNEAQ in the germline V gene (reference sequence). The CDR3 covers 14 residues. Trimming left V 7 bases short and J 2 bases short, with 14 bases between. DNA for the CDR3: TGTGCCAGCACCCCTCTTGCACAGAACTATGGCTACACCTTC. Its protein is CASTPLAQNYGYTF.

CDR3 nucleotide sequence: TGTGCCAGCATGGGGGACAGAGCTAATTCACCCCTCCACTTT. This codes for CASMGDRANSPLHF. The chain combines TRBV2 with TRBJ1-6, with 7 nucleotides matching TRBD1. CDR3 size: 14 residues. CDR1 is SNHLY, CDR2 FYNNEI, per germline. V shed 7 bases and J 6 bases; nucleotides not matched to a gene: 6.

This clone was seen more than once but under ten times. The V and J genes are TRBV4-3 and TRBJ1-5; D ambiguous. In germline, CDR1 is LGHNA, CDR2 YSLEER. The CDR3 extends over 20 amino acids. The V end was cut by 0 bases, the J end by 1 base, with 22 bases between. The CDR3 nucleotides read TGCGCCAGCAGCCAAGATCGGGGAGCTTCCTGGTCGGGCAGCAATCAGCCCCAGCATTTT. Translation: CASSQDRGASWSGSNQPQHF.

The chain's CDR3 is CASSVVSGGGQETQYF. As DNA, the CDR3 is TGTGCCAGCAGCGTAGTTAGTGGCGGGGGACAAGAGACCCAGTACTTC. The rearrangement joins TRBV9 to TRBJ2-5; 7 nucleotides agree with TRBD2. Per the germline V gene, CDR1 is SGDLS and CDR2 is YYNGEE. Trimming cost V 0 bases and J 2 bases; bases outside gene matches: 7. This CDR3 is built from 16 residues.

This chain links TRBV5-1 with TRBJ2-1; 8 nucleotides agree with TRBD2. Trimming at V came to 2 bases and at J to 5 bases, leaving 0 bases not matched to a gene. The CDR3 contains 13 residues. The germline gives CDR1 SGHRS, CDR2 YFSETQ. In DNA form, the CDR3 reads TGCGCCAGCAGCTTACTAGCGGACAATGAGCAGTTCTTC. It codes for CASSLLADNEQFF.

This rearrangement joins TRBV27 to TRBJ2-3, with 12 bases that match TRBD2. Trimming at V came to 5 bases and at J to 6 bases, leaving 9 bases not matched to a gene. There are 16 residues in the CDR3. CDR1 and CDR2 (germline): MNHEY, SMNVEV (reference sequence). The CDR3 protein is CASSPPGLAGADTQYF. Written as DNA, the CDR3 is TGTGCCAGCAGTCCCCCGGGACTAGCGGGCGCGGATACGCAGTATTTT.

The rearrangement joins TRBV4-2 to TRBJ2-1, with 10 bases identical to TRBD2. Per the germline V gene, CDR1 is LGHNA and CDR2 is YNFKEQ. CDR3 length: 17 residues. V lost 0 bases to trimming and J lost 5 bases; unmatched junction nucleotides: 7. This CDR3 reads CASSQDESGGADNEQFF. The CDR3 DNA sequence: TGTGCCAGCAGCCAAGACGAAAGCGGGGGGGCCGACAATGAGCAGTTCTTC.

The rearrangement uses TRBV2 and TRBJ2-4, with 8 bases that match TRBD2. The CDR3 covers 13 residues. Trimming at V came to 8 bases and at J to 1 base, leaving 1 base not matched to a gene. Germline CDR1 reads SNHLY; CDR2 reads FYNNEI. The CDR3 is CASREGAKNIQYF. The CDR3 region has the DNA TGTGCCAGCCGGGAGGGGGCCAAAAACATTCAGTACTTC.

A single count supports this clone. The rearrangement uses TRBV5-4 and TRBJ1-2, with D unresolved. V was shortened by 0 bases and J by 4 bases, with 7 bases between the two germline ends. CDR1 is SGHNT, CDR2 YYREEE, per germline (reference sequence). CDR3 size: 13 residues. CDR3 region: CASSLEQTYGYTF. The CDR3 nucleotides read TGTGCCAGCAGCTTGGAACAGACCTATGGCTACACCTTC.

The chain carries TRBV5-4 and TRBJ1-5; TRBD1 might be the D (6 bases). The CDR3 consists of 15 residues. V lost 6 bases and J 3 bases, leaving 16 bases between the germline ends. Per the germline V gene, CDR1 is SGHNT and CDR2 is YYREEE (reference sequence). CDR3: CASKKGGDANQPQHF. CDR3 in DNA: TGTGCCAGCAAAAAGGGGGGGGACGCCAATCAGCCCCAGCATTTT.

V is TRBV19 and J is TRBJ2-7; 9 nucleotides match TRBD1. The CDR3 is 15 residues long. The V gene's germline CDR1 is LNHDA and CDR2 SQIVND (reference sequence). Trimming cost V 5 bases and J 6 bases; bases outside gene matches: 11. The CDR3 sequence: CASSETGGLFSEQYF. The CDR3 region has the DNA TGTGCCAGTAGTGAAACAGGGGGCCTTTTTTCCGAGCAGTACTTC. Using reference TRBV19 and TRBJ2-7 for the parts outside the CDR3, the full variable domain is DGGITQSPKYLFRKEGQNVTLSCEQNLNHDAMYWYRQDPGQGLRLIYYSQIVNDFQKGDIAEGYSVSREKKESFPLTVTSAQKNPTAFYLCASSETGGLFSEQYFGPGTRLTVT.

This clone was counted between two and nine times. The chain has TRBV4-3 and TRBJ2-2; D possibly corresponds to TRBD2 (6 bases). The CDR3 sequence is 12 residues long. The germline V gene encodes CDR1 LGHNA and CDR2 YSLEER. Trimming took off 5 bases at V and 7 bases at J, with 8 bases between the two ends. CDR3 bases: TGCGCCAGCAGCGGGGGGAACGGGGAGCTGTTTTTT. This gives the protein CASSGGNGELFF.

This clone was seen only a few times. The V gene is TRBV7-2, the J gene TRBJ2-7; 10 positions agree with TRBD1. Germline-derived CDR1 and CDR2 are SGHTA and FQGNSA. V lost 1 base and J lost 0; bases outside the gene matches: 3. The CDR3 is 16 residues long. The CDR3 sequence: CASSLGRTGGSYEQYF. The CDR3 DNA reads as TGTGCCAGCAGCTTAGGGAGGACAGGGGGCTCCTACGAGCAGTACTTC.

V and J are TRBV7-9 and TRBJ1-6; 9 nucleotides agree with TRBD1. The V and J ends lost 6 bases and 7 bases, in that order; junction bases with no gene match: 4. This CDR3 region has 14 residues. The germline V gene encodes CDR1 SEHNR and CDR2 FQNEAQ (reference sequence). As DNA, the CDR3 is TGTGCCAGCAGATTTGGACAGGGGAATTCACCCCTCCACTTT. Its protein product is CASRFGQGNSPLHF.

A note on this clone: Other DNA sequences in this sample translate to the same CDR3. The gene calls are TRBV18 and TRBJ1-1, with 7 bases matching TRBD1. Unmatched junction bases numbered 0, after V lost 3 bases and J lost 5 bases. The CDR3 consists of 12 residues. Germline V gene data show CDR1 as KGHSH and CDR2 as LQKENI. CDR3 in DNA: TGTGCCAGCTCACCGACAGGGACTGAAGCTTTCTTT. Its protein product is CASSPTGTEAFF.